This T cell receptor (beta chain) was obtained from a study of OX40 agonist ivuxolimab in advanced cancers. On the study more broadly: Patients with hepatocellular carcinoma, melanoma, renal cell or head and neck cancer made up the dose-escalation patients. Of the participants, over 30% had some prior anti-PD-1, anti-PD-L1 or anti-CTLA-4 therapy, which was allowed.

Sequencing was performed with immunoSEQ multiplex PCR; in TCRdb, only in-frame clones are kept and a portion is missing. Altogether around 50,000 clones are present, about four fifths being singletons, with the ten largest covering less than 2%. Germline CDR1 is KGHSH and CDR2 is LQKENI. Trimming took off 0 bases at V and 5 bases at J, with 10 bases between the two ends. The CDR3 consists of 14 residues. This chain connects TRBV18 to TRBJ1-2; no definite D call. The receptor's source is an adult with an advanced solid tumor such as melanoma, head and neck, liver or kidney cancer. Sample: CD4+ or CD8+ T cells sorted from blood, taken in a trial of the OX40 agonist ivuxolimab. The CDR3 protein is CASSPPQGRYGYTF. In DNA, the CDR3 is TGTGCCAGCTCACCACCGCAAGGGCGGTATGGCTACACCTTC.